This T cell receptor beta chain was identified during a study of blood T cells in healthy people across ages. V lost 1 base, J lost 1 base, and 2 bases stayed unmatched. The CDR3 has 16 amino acids. CDR1 LGHNA and CDR2 YNFKEQ come from the germline V gene. A sample-barcoded 5' primer and a J-beta primer mix were used in a second PCR of about 7 to 12 cycles. TCRdb used MiXCR to reprocess the 5' RACE reads, holding one entry per CDR3 protein. The sample yields 700,000 to 900,000 distinct CDR3 sequences, 40% to 65% seen once. The rearrangement uses TRBV4-2 and TRBJ1-2; 11 positions agree with TRBD1. The sequencing sample was made of blood. The source of this sequence is an elderly man in good health. DNA of the CDR3: TGTGCCAGCAGCCAAGGGACAGGGGGCTATAACTATGGCTACACCTTC. Translating gives CASSQGTGGYNYGYTF.